This T cell receptor (beta chain) was captured in a study of blood T cell repertoires in COVID-19. Overall study: There were acute and convalescent COVID-19 samples, and they came from the United States, Italy and Spain. PBMCs, B-cell-depleted T cells, or T cells provided the cDNA or gDNA that made up the material.

Seattle patients were enrolled while actively infected and followed longitudinally. Germline assignment: CDR1 KGHSH and CDR2 LQKENI. This CDR3 comprises 14 residues. V was cut by 4 bases and J by 1 base, with 10 bases left in between. How the authors handled the data: The assay estimated nucleated cells by amplifying reference gene primers. Sequencing used immunoSEQ multiplex PCR; TCRdb keeps in-frame clones, though not all of them. V and J calls and clone size are given by that table; D and trimming were obtained from the DNA. The sample records about 180,000 clones, approximately 87% being singletons.

The receptor was derived from a person aged 65-85 years with COVID-19, enrolled during active disease. The chain joins TRBV18 to TRBJ2-5; D unresolved. Sequenced: peripheral blood. The CDR3 loop reads CASSQESRQETQYF. CDR3 DNA: TGTGCCAGCTCACAGGAGAGTCGCCAAGAGACCCAGTACTTC.